This T cell receptor beta chain comes out of a study of blood T cell repertoires in COVID-19. This CDR3 has 12 residues. V shed 8 bases and J shed 6 bases, with 13 bases lying between them. CDR1 is MNHEY and CDR2 is SVGAGI in the germline V gene. This clone came up a few times. Authors' processing steps: Amplification of reference gene primers was used by the study to estimate nucleated cell counts. The data were produced by immunoSEQ multiplex PCR, yet TCRdb's version contains in-frame clones alone and is incomplete. The DNA was the basis for D and trimming; V, J and clone size are from that table. The sample records around 150,000 clones, roughly 80% being singletons.

The V call is TRBV6-5, the J call TRBJ1-2, with a tentative D call TRBD1 (5 bases). The sequence was collected from a woman in her sixties or seventies who had recovered from COVID-19. The specimen was PBMCs or T cells enriched from blood (not recorded which). The CDR3: CASGRQGNGYTF. CDR3 nucleotides: TGTGCCAGCGGGCGGCAGGGAAATGGCTACACCTTC.